Each of the 23 T cell receptor beta chains below was sequenced from the same sample in a study of T cell clonality in common variable immunodeficiency. TCRdb's copy holds only in-frame clones and misses some; the assay was immunoSEQ multiplex PCR. The sample presents tens of thousands of clones, none singletons. Material for sequencing was peripheral blood mononuclear cells. These receptors were collected from a person aged 18 to 70 in good health.

This clone was detected ten times or more. With the read ending 3 residues before the CDR3 end, the germline J gene is used to fill in that end. The chain links TRBV20-1 to TRBJ2-1; possible D gene TRBD2, 5 bases. This CDR3 spans 15 amino acids. Germline values: CDR1 DFQATT, CDR2 SNEGSKA (reference sequence). V was trimmed by 0 bases and J by 8 bases, leaving 17 bases between them. Incomplete CDR3 DNA: TGCAGTGCTAGAGACTCGGGGTTCCCACTCCATGAG. Encoded protein: CSARDSGFPLHE. The complete CDR3 reads CSARDSGFPLHEQFF.

This clone was found many times. Partial CDR3 DNA: TGTGCCAGCAGCGGACAGGGGGCTTCAGAGACC. It is translated as CASSGQGASET. The full CDR3 protein is CASSGQGASETQYF. This chain uses TRBV11-2 with TRBJ2-5, with 11 bases fitting TRBD1. From the germline J gene comes the end of the CDR3, since the read stops 3 residues before it. This CDR3 is built from 14 residues. V was clipped by 5 bases and J by 4 bases; unmatched bases: 3. Germline-derived CDR1 and CDR2 are SGHAT and FQNNGV.

This clone came up many times. The read comes to an end 3 residues before the CDR3 does, leaving the germline J gene to fill in the end. The rearrangement uses TRBV14 and TRBJ2-7; maybe TRBD1 (6 bases). V lost 1 base, J lost 2 bases, and 15 bases lay in between. Germline-derived CDR1 and CDR2 are SGHDN and FVKESK. The CDR3 has 16 amino acids. The CDR3 reads CASSQVSGRGPYEQYF. CDR3 bases read: TGTGCCAGCAGCCAAGTCTCGGGCAGGGGTCCCTACGAG. The variable domain in full, with the rest retrieved from reference TRBV14 and TRBJ2-7, is EAGVTQFPSHSVIEKGQTVTLRCDPISGHDNLYWYRRVMGKEIKFLLHFVKESKQDESGMPNNRFLAERTGGTYSTLKVQPAELEDSGVYFCASSQVSGRGPYEQYFGPGTRLTVT.

This clone was observed many times. Sequencing ends 3 residues short of the CDR3 end; the germline J gene provides the rest. The gene calls are TRBV30 and TRBJ2-5; D may be TRBD1 (6 bases). The CDR3 is made up of 13 amino acids. V gave up 7 bases and J gave up 2 bases, with 14 bases separating them. CDR1 GTSNPN and CDR2 SVGIG come from the germline V gene (reference sequence). The sequenced part of the CDR3 DNA is TGTGCCTTCGGCGGACAGAGACAAGAGACC. Translating it yields CAFGGQRQET. The whole CDR3 sequence reads CAFGGQRQETQYF. The whole variable domain, filled in from reference TRBV30 and TRBJ2-5, reads SQTIHQWPATLVQPVGSPLSLECTVEGTSNPNLYWYRQAAGRGLQLLFYSVGIGQISSEVPQNLSASRPQDRQFILSSKKLLLSDSGFYLCAFGGQRQETQYFGPGTRLLVL.

This clone appeared many times. Read data end 3 residues before the CDR3 end; the end is taken from the germline J gene. V usage is TRBV12-3 or TRBV12-4 and J usage is TRBJ2-1; 9 nucleotides line up with TRBD2. V was pared by 7 bases and J by 5 bases, with 12 bases of the junction left unmatched. This CDR3 is built from 16 residues. The CDR3 protein is CASTQRVAGENNEQFF. The covered CDR3 bases are TGTGCCAGCACCCAGAGAGTAGCGGGGGAGAACAATGAG.

This clone has ten or more counts. Sequencing ends 3 residues short of the CDR3 end; the germline J gene provides the rest. The chain has TRBV2 and TRBJ2-7; weak D call: TRBD2 (6 bases). CDR3 length equals 13 residues. From germline, CDR1 is SNHLY and CDR2 FYNNEI. Trimming shortened V by 5 bases and J by 2 bases, and 10 bases separated the two germline ends. The sequenced CDR3 bases are TGTGCCAGCAGTAAAGGGACTGCCTACGAG. It encodes CASSKGTAYE. The CDR3 in full is CASSKGTAYEQYF.

This clone has ten or more counts. The read ends 3 residues shy of where the CDR3 ends; the end is completed using the germline J gene. The chain employs TRBV5-1 and TRBJ2-1, with D possibly matching TRBD1 (6 bases). Trimming shortened V by 0 bases and J by 8 bases, and 15 bases separated the two germline ends. The CDR3 length is 15 residues. The germline V gene encodes CDR1 SGHRS and CDR2 YFSETQ. The sequenced part of the CDR3 DNA is TGCGCCAGCAGCTTGGGGGACAACCCAATCGATGAG. Amino acids: CASSLGDNPIDE. The whole CDR3 reads CASSLGDNPIDEQFF.

This clone was seen ten or more times. Incomplete CDR3 DNA: TGTGCCTGGAGTGTACGGGAAAAA. Translating gives CAWSVREK. The entire CDR3 reads CAWSVREKLFF. J is TRBJ1-4 and V is TRBV30, with D hard to call. The read gets to within 3 residues of the CDR3 end, and the germline J gene fills in the rest. In germline, CDR1 is GTSNPN, CDR2 SVGIG (reference sequence). The V gene lost 0 bases and the J gene lost 8 bases, with 4 bases spanning the gap. There are 11 residues in the CDR3.

In its sample, this clone was seen many times. Coverage ceases 3 residues before the CDR3 finishes, and the germline J gene fills in the end. The chain carries TRBV20-1 and TRBJ2-1, with 11 bases fitting TRBD2. Germline values: CDR1 DFQATT, CDR2 SNEGSKA (reference sequence). This CDR3 contains 14 residues. J lost 7 bases, V lost 6 bases, and 8 bases had no gene match. CDR3 bases read: TGCAGTGCGTTAAACCTAGCGGGAGGTAATGAG. It translates to CSALNLAGGNE. Given in full, the CDR3 is CSALNLAGGNEQFF.

This clone showed up many times. From the germline J gene comes the end of the CDR3, since the read stops 3 residues before it. V gene TRBV5-1 combines with J gene TRBJ1-1; a possible D gene is TRBD1 (5 bases). CDR3 size: 12 residues. Germline values: CDR1 SGHRS, CDR2 YFSETQ. CDR3 residues: CASSLGAGLAFF. CDR3 bases read: TGCGCCAGCAGCTTGGGGGCAGGGCTG.

The table lists this clone with many counts. Read coverage stops 3 residues before the CDR3 terminus; the germline J gene supplies the remainder. The chain has TRBV18 and TRBJ2-5; D is unclear. The CDR3 consists of 13 residues. Germline V gene lookup returns CDR1 KGHSH and CDR2 LQKENI. Trimming took off 0 bases at V and 5 bases at J, with 7 bases between the two ends. Partial CDR3 DNA: TGTGCCAGCTCACCACCCCAAGGGGAGACC. It yields the protein CASSPPQGET. The complete CDR3 protein is CASSPPQGETQYF.

Many counts were recorded for this clone. Read coverage stops 3 residues before the CDR3 terminus; the germline J gene supplies the remainder. The chain links TRBV5-1 to TRBJ2-2; D not resolved. Germline CDR1 is SGHRS and CDR2 is YFSETQ. Trimming shortened V by 4 bases and J by 0 bases, and 7 bases separated the two germline ends. This CDR3 comprises 14 residues. The sequenced part of the CDR3 DNA is TGCGCCAGCAGCCAGGATGCGAACACCGGGGAG. It translates to CASSQDANTGE. The CDR3 in its entirety is CASSQDANTGELFF.

This clone has at least ten counts. CDR3 loop: CASSLGNQNTEAFF. The DNA read from the CDR3 is TGCGCCAGCAGCTTAGGTAACCAGAACACTGAA. The gene calls are TRBV5-1 and TRBJ1-1; D is uncertain. With the read ending 3 residues before the CDR3 end, the germline J gene is used to fill in that end. There are 14 residues in the CDR3. Looked up from germline, CDR1 is SGHRS and CDR2 is YFSETQ. V shed 2 bases and J shed 1 base, with 9 bases lying between them.

Many counts were recorded for this clone. The read terminates 3 residues before the CDR3 end, so the remaining end is supplied by the germline J gene. The chain links TRBV20-1 to TRBJ2-4; 9 nucleotides match TRBD2. The CDR3 extends over 16 amino acids. The V and J ends lost 5 bases and 3 bases, in that order; junction bases with no gene match: 11. Germline V gene data show CDR1 as DFQATT and CDR2 as SNEGSKA (reference sequence). Incomplete CDR3 DNA: TGCAGTGCTCGATCTTCTAGCGGGATGGTCAAAAACATT. Translation: CSARSSSGMVKNI. The entire CDR3 sequence reads CSARSSSGMVKNIQYF.

The table lists this clone with many counts. The read terminates 3 residues ahead of where the CDR3 ends, so the germline J gene completes it. The chain has TRBV4-2 and TRBJ2-7; D possibly corresponds to TRBD1 (5 bases). The CDR3 is 16 amino acids. Trimming removed 3 bases from V and 0 bases from J, with 15 bases in between. Germline CDR1 and CDR2: LGHNA and YNFKEQ. CDR3 bases read: TGTGCCAGCAGCCAGGCTTTCCGACAGTACTCCTACGAG. It is translated as CASSQAFRQYSYE. Given in full, the CDR3 is CASSQAFRQYSYEQYF.

The sample holds many counts of this clone. The CDR3 end lies 3 residues beyond the end of the read and is filled in from the germline J gene. The chain carries TRBV20-1 and TRBJ2-7, with 11 bases that match TRBD1. CDR1 and CDR2 from the germline V gene are DFQATT and SNEGSKA (reference sequence). V was pared by 3 bases and J by 5 bases, with 3 bases of the junction left unmatched. The CDR3 has 13 amino acids. The CDR3: CSARGTGGDEQYF. The CDR3 bases that were read are TGCAGTGCTAGGGGGACAGGGGGGGACGAG.

This clone was picked up many times. The read falls 3 residues short of the CDR3 end, and the missing part is taken from the germline J gene. This rearrangement joins TRBV2 to TRBJ2-3; no firm D call. The germline V gene has CDR1 SNHLY and CDR2 FYNNEI. CDR3 length: 12 amino acids. V was cut by 8 bases and J by 5 bases, with 11 bases left in between. The CDR3 protein is CASFVGQDTQYF. Incomplete CDR3 DNA: TGTGCCAGCTTTGTAGGGCAAGATACG.

In this sample, this clone turned up many times. The missing CDR3 end, 3 residues past where the read stops, is filled in from the germline J gene. The chain recombines TRBV20-1 with TRBJ1-5; D gene unclear. CDR1 is DFQATT, CDR2 SNEGSKA, per germline (reference sequence). The CDR3 contains 15 residues. With 2 bases removed from V and 0 bases from J, the gap between germline ends came to 11 bases. The sequenced CDR3 bases are TGCAGTGCTAGAAGTACAGATTATAGCAATCAGCCC. It specifies CSARSTDYSNQP. The full-length CDR3 reads as CSARSTDYSNQPQHF.

This clone was observed many times. CDR3 bases read: TGTGCCAGTAGTATAGGTTCGGGTGACAGGAACTCCTACGAG. It translates to CASSIGSGDRNSYE. The whole CDR3 region reads CASSIGSGDRNSYEQYF. J is TRBJ2-7 and V is TRBV19; TRBD1 might be the D (6 bases). With the read ending 3 residues before the CDR3 end, the germline J gene is used to fill in that end. Trimming took off 1 base at V and 0 bases at J, with 16 bases between the two ends. CDR3 length: 17 residues. CDR1 and CDR2 from the germline V gene are LNHDA and SQIVND (reference sequence).

At least ten counts were recorded for this clone. Read coverage stops 3 residues before the CDR3 terminus; the germline J gene supplies the remainder. The gene calls are TRBV6-1 and TRBJ1-5; no clear D gene. V gave up 2 bases and J gave up 5 bases, with 10 bases separating them. Germline V gene lookup returns CDR1 MNHNS and CDR2 SASEGT. This CDR3 region has 14 residues. CDR3 sequence reads: CASSEQVLYQPQHF. The sequenced CDR3 bases are TGTGCCAGCAGTGAACAGGTACTTTATCAGCCC.

This clone was detected only a few times. The read ends 3 residues early relative to the CDR3; the germline J gene fills the gap. This sequence joins TRBV30 and TRBJ1-1, with D hard to call. This CDR3 contains 14 residues. Germline V gives CDR1 GTSNPN, CDR2 SVGIG (reference sequence). CDR3 bases read: TGTGCCTGGAGCCCCCAGCGGGCCCAAGAGACC. It specifies CAWSPQRAQET. The whole CDR3 reads CAWSPQRAQETAFF.

This clone was picked up many times. Sequencing ends 3 residues short of the CDR3 end; the germline J gene provides the rest. V is TRBV7-2 and J is TRBJ1-6; D is uncertain. CDR1 is SGHTA and CDR2 is FQGNSA in the germline V gene. The CDR3 contains 14 residues. Deletions cut 1 base from V and 9 bases from J, with 10 bases between. The CDR3 sequence is CASSLVGFTSPLHF. Partial CDR3 DNA: TGTGCCAGCAGCTTAGTAGGGTTTACTTCACCC.

This clone was seen many times. The observed sequence ends 3 residues before the CDR3 terminus, with the missing tail filled in from the germline J gene. The rearrangement uses TRBV10-3 and TRBJ2-1; tentative D call: TRBD2 (5 bases). V lost 7 bases and J 0 bases, leaving 10 bases between the germline ends. Looked up from germline, CDR1 is ENHRY and CDR2 is SYGVKD. This CDR3 spans 14 amino acids. The sequenced CDR3 bases are TGTGCCATCACGGCAACTAGCTCCTACAATGAG. Amino acids: CAITATSSYNE. The CDR3 in full is CAITATSSYNEQFF.